This is a list of T cell receptor beta chains from one sample in a study of OX40 agonist ivuxolimab in advanced cancers. Generated by immunoSEQ multiplex PCR, the TCRdb table keeps only in-frame clones and is missing some. The sample has fewer than 20,000 clones; approximately 83% are singletons. This specimen was CD4+ or CD8+ T cells sorted from blood, taken in a trial of the OX40 agonist ivuxolimab. The origin of the receptors is an adult with an advanced solid tumor such as melanoma, head and neck, liver or kidney cancer. The CDR3 runs from the conserved cysteine through the conserved F or W. A D gene is named only where the DNA matches it firmly. Clone size is not always given. Where it is, it says once, few, many or a class for expanded clones.

cdr3_length: 14; v_call: TRBV5-4; clone_size: .; d_call: TRBD1; j_call: TRBJ1-2; cdr3_nt: TGTGCCAGCAGCGAGGCAGGGGGCGCACTTGGCTACACCTTC; cdr3_aa: CASSEAGGALGYTF
cdr3_length: 13; v_call: TRBV19; clone_size: .; d_call: .; j_call: TRBJ2-4; cdr3_nt: TGTGCCAGTAGTATAGCTTTAGCGCAGATTCAGTACTTC; cdr3_aa: CASSIALAQIQYF
cdr3_length: 17; v_call: TRBV7-6; clone_size: .; d_call: TRBD2; j_call: TRBJ2-7; cdr3_nt: TGTGCCAGCAGCCTAGCGGCCCCCCTAGCGGGACCGAACGAGCAGTACTTC; cdr3_aa: CASSLAAPLAGPNEQYF
cdr3_length: 12; v_call: TRBV2; clone_size: .; d_call: .; j_call: TRBJ2-7; cdr3_nt: TGTGCCAGCAGTTCGGACCGCTACGAGCAGTACTTC; cdr3_aa: CASSSDRYEQYF
cdr3_length: 13; v_call: TRBV27; clone_size: .; d_call: .; j_call: TRBJ2-2; cdr3_nt: TGTGCCAGCACCACTGGGAATACCGGGGAGCTGTTTTTT; cdr3_aa: CASTTGNTGELFF
cdr3_length: 13; v_call: TRBV25-1; clone_size: .; d_call: .; j_call: TRBJ1-1; cdr3_nt: TGTGCCAGCGTGGGGGGGTGGAACACTGAAGCTTTCTTT; cdr3_aa: CASVGGWNTEAFF
cdr3_length: 12; v_call: TRBV6-1; clone_size: .; d_call: .; j_call: TRBJ2-7; cdr3_nt: TGTGCCAGCAGTCCAGCGGCATACGAGCAGTACTTC; cdr3_aa: CASSPAAYEQYF
cdr3_length: 15; v_call: TRBV7-9; clone_size: .; d_call: TRBD2; j_call: TRBJ2-1; cdr3_nt: TGTGCCAGCAGCAAGCGGGATGCCTCCTACAATGAGCAGTTCTTC; cdr3_aa: CASSKRDASYNEQFF
cdr3_length: 17; v_call: TRBV4-3; clone_size: .; d_call: .; j_call: TRBJ1-6; cdr3_nt: TGCGCCAGCAGCCAAGATCCGCGATTGTCCTATAATTCACCCCTCCACTTT; cdr3_aa: CASSQDPRLSYNSPLHF
cdr3_length: 14; v_call: TRBV15; clone_size: .; d_call: .; j_call: TRBJ2-7; cdr3_nt: TGTGCCACCAGCAGAGTTGCAGGAACCTACGAGCAGTACTTC; cdr3_aa: CATSRVAGTYEQYF
cdr3_length: 15; v_call: TRBV4-3; clone_size: .; d_call: TRBD2; j_call: TRBJ2-7; cdr3_nt: TGCGCCAGCAGCCAAGACGTAGCGGGAGCTTACGAGCAGTACTTC; cdr3_aa: CASSQDVAGAYEQYF
cdr3_length: 12; v_call: TRBV9; clone_size: .; d_call: .; j_call: TRBJ2-2; cdr3_nt: TGTGCCAGCAGCGTAGAGACCGGGGAGCTGTTTTTT; cdr3_aa: CASSVETGELFF
cdr3_length: 17; v_call: TRBV7-2; clone_size: .; d_call: .; j_call: TRBJ2-4; cdr3_nt: TGTGCCAGCAGCCCACACAGGAAGACCCTAGCCAAAAACATTCAGTACTTC; cdr3_aa: CASSPHRKTLAKNIQYF
cdr3_length: 16; v_call: TRBV10-3; clone_size: .; d_call: .; j_call: TRBJ2-5; cdr3_nt: TGTGCCATCAGTGACCTACCCGGGAGCCTGAGGGAGACCCAGTACTTC; cdr3_aa: CAISDLPGSLRETQYF
cdr3_length: 16; v_call: TRBV5-1; clone_size: .; d_call: .; j_call: TRBJ2-3; cdr3_nt: TGCGCCAGCAGCGCCACGGGCGTCCCTCTCACAGATACGCAGTATTTT; cdr3_aa: CASSATGVPLTDTQYF
cdr3_length: 14; v_call: TRBV5-4; clone_size: .; d_call: .; j_call: TRBJ2-7; cdr3_nt: TGTGCCAGCAGCCCACCATCACTACGGGGCGAGCAGTACTTC; cdr3_aa: CASSPPSLRGEQYF
cdr3_length: 12; v_call: TRBV12-5; clone_size: .; d_call: .; j_call: TRBJ2-1; cdr3_nt: TGTGCTAGTGGTTTGGGGCGGGATGAGCAGTTCTTC; cdr3_aa: CASGLGRDEQFF
cdr3_length: 17; v_call: TRBV21-1; clone_size: .; d_call: .; j_call: TRBJ1-2; cdr3_nt: TGTGCCAGCAGCAAGCAATCCGGGACTGCCCCTCCTTATGGCTACACCTTC; cdr3_aa: CASSKQSGTAPPYGYTF
cdr3_length: 13; v_call: TRBV5-5; clone_size: .; d_call: .; j_call: TRBJ2-7; cdr3_nt: TGTGCCAGCAGCTTGGGTTTAGGGTACGAGCAGTACTTC; cdr3_aa: CASSLGLGYEQYF
cdr3_length: 14; v_call: TRBV4-1; clone_size: once; d_call: TRBD1; j_call: TRBJ1-5; cdr3_nt: TGCGCCAGCAGCCTGGGACAGGGTGACCAGCCCCAGCATTTT; cdr3_aa: CASSLGQGDQPQHF
cdr3_length: 17; v_call: TRBV4-2; clone_size: .; d_call: TRBD2; j_call: TRBJ2-5; cdr3_nt: TGTGCCAGCAGGGCCGTTTCCGGGACTAGCGTGGCGGAGACCCAGTACTTC; cdr3_aa: CASRAVSGTSVAETQYF
cdr3_length: 12; v_call: TRBV10-3; clone_size: .; d_call: .; j_call: TRBJ2-2; cdr3_nt: TGTGCCATCAGTGCTAAGAGCGGGGAGCTGTTTTTT; cdr3_aa: CAISAKSGELFF
cdr3_length: 14; v_call: TRBV14; clone_size: .; d_call: .; j_call: TRBJ2-3; cdr3_nt: TGTGCCAGCAGCCTAAGATCGTCCACAGATACGCAGTATTTT; cdr3_aa: CASSLRSSTDTQYF
cdr3_length: 15; v_call: TRBV15; clone_size: .; d_call: .; j_call: TRBJ2-2; cdr3_nt: TGTGCCACCAGCAGAGATAGAGCCGGGACCGGGGAGCTGTTTTTT; cdr3_aa: CATSRDRAGTGELFF
cdr3_length: 15; v_call: TRBV4-3; clone_size: .; d_call: .; j_call: TRBJ2-7; cdr3_nt: TGCGCCAGCAGCCAAGATCAACGGGGTACCTACGAGCAGTACTTC; cdr3_aa: CASSQDQRGTYEQYF
cdr3_length: 16; v_call: TRBV14; clone_size: .; d_call: TRBD1; j_call: TRBJ2-1; cdr3_nt: TGTGCCAGCAGCCCTTTAGGGACAGGGCGGGGGAATGAGCAGTTCTTC; cdr3_aa: CASSPLGTGRGNEQFF
cdr3_length: 11; v_call: TRBV28; clone_size: .; d_call: .; j_call: TRBJ1-2; cdr3_nt: TGTGCCAGCAGTTTCCTCTATGGCTACACCTTC; cdr3_aa: CASSFLYGYTF
cdr3_length: 15; v_call: TRBV18; clone_size: .; d_call: TRBD1; j_call: TRBJ2-7; cdr3_nt: TGTGCCAGCTCACCTAACGGGACAGCAACCTACGAGCAGTACTTC; cdr3_aa: CASSPNGTATYEQYF
cdr3_length: 14; v_call: TRBV6-5; clone_size: medium-sized; d_call: .; j_call: TRBJ2-5; cdr3_nt: TGTGCCAGCAGTTACTCAGTTTCATCTAAGACCCAGTACTTC; cdr3_aa: CASSYSVSSKTQYF
cdr3_length: 14; v_call: TRBV27; clone_size: .; d_call: .; j_call: TRBJ2-1; cdr3_nt: TGTGCCAGCAGCTCCGGGACCGGCGGGCGTGAGCAGTTCTTC; cdr3_aa: CASSSGTGGREQFF
cdr3_length: 15; v_call: TRBV6-5; clone_size: .; d_call: .; j_call: TRBJ2-4; cdr3_nt: TGTGCCAGCAGTTACTCAGGGACGGGGGGCGGCATTCAGTACTTC; cdr3_aa: CASSYSGTGGGIQYF
cdr3_length: 14; v_call: TRBV9; clone_size: .; d_call: TRBD1; j_call: TRBJ2-2; cdr3_nt: TGTGCCAGCAGCGTAGGACAGGGGGCCGGGGAGCTGTTTTTT; cdr3_aa: CASSVGQGAGELFF
cdr3_length: 16; v_call: TRBV11-3; clone_size: .; d_call: TRBD2; j_call: TRBJ2-7; cdr3_nt: TGTGCCAGCAGCTTGGGATCGGGACTAGCGGACTACGAGCAGTACTTC; cdr3_aa: CASSLGSGLADYEQYF
cdr3_length: 14; v_call: TRBV7-9; clone_size: .; d_call: .; j_call: TRBJ2-7; cdr3_nt: TGTGCCAGCAGCTCGACCGGAGGAGACTACGAGCAGTACTTC; cdr3_aa: CASSSTGGDYEQYF
cdr3_length: 14; v_call: TRBV6-1; clone_size: .; d_call: TRBD2; j_call: TRBJ2-2; cdr3_nt: TGTGCCAGCAGCATGGCGGGAGGGACCGGGGAGCTGTTTTTT; cdr3_aa: CASSMAGGTGELFF
cdr3_length: 14; v_call: TRBV5-1; clone_size: .; d_call: TRBD1; j_call: TRBJ1-2; cdr3_nt: TGCGCCAGCAGCCCGGACAGGGTCTCCTATGGCTACACCTTC; cdr3_aa: CASSPDRVSYGYTF
cdr3_length: 14; v_call: TRBV7-9; clone_size: few; d_call: .; j_call: TRBJ1-2; cdr3_nt: TGTGCCAGCAGGTATGTGCAGACCGTCGACGGCTACACCTTC; cdr3_aa: CASRYVQTVDGYTF
cdr3_length: 17; v_call: TRBV13; clone_size: once; d_call: TRBD1; j_call: TRBJ1-1; cdr3_nt: TGTGCCAGCAGCAGTATAAGGGACAGGGGGCGCTTCACTGAAGCTTTCTTT; cdr3_aa: CASSSIRDRGRFTEAFF
cdr3_length: 13; v_call: TRBV6-1; clone_size: .; d_call: .; j_call: TRBJ2-7; cdr3_nt: TGTGCCAGCAGTGAAGCGGGGGGCGGCGAGCAGTACTTC; cdr3_aa: CASSEAGGGEQYF
cdr3_length: 14; v_call: TRBV28; clone_size: .; d_call: TRBD1; j_call: TRBJ2-7; cdr3_nt: TGTGCCAGCAGTTTATTGGGACAGGGGAACGAGCAGTACTTC; cdr3_aa: CASSLLGQGNEQYF
cdr3_length: 16; v_call: TRBV18; clone_size: .; d_call: TRBD2; j_call: TRBJ2-1; cdr3_nt: TGTGCCAGCTCATTTAGGACTAGCGGGATTTACAATGAGCAGTTCTTC; cdr3_aa: CASSFRTSGIYNEQFF
cdr3_length: 17; v_call: TRBV15; clone_size: .; d_call: .; j_call: TRBJ2-1; cdr3_nt: TGTGCCACCAGCAGAATCGGGCATGGTCAATATTACAATGAGCAGTTCTTC; cdr3_aa: CATSRIGHGQYYNEQFF
cdr3_length: 14; v_call: TRBV28; clone_size: .; d_call: TRBD1; j_call: TRBJ2-1; cdr3_nt: TGTGCCAGCAGTTGGACAGGGAGTGGGAATGAGCAGTTCTTC; cdr3_aa: CASSWTGSGNEQFF
cdr3_length: 14; v_call: TRBV6-4; clone_size: .; d_call: TRBD2; j_call: TRBJ2-1; cdr3_nt: TGTGCCAGCAGTGACTCAGCGGGGTTGAATGAGCAGTTCTTC; cdr3_aa: CASSDSAGLNEQFF
cdr3_length: 16; v_call: TRBV11-3; clone_size: .; d_call: TRBD1; j_call: TRBJ2-7; cdr3_nt: TGTGCCAGCAGCTTAGGAACCGGGACAGGCTCCTACGAGCAGTACTTC; cdr3_aa: CASSLGTGTGSYEQYF
cdr3_length: 13; v_call: TRBV11-3; clone_size: .; d_call: .; j_call: TRBJ1-5; cdr3_nt: TGTGCCAGCAAAGAGGGGAACAATCAGCCCCAGCATTTT; cdr3_aa: CASKEGNNQPQHF
cdr3_length: 8; v_call: TRBV2; clone_size: .; d_call: .; j_call: TRBJ1-2; cdr3_nt: TGTGCCGGTCGTGGCTACACCTTC; cdr3_aa: CAGRGYTF
cdr3_length: 14; v_call: TRBV27; clone_size: .; d_call: .; j_call: TRBJ1-5; cdr3_nt: TGTGCCAGCAGTCCACAAGGTCGCAATCAGCCCCAGCATTTT; cdr3_aa: CASSPQGRNQPQHF
cdr3_length: 15; v_call: TRBV4-2; clone_size: .; d_call: TRBD2; j_call: TRBJ2-7; cdr3_nt: TGTGCCAGCAGCCAAGGAATTAGCGGGAACTACGAGCAGTACTTC; cdr3_aa: CASSQGISGNYEQYF
cdr3_length: 14; v_call: TRBV7-8; clone_size: .; d_call: .; j_call: TRBJ2-1; cdr3_nt: TGTGCCAGCTCTCTAGCCGGGGGAGGCAATGAGCAGTTCTTC; cdr3_aa: CASSLAGGGNEQFF
cdr3_length: 15; v_call: TRBV2; clone_size: .; d_call: .; j_call: TRBJ1-2; cdr3_nt: TGTGCCAGCAGTTTATGGACAGATCTACGTGATGGCTACACCTTC; cdr3_aa: CASSLWTDLRDGYTF
cdr3_length: 13; v_call: TRBV11-2; clone_size: .; d_call: .; j_call: TRBJ2-7; cdr3_nt: TGTGCCAGCAGCTTTTCTACGGGCTACGAGCAGTACTTC; cdr3_aa: CASSFSTGYEQYF
cdr3_length: 13; v_call: TRBV27; clone_size: .; d_call: .; j_call: TRBJ1-1; cdr3_nt: TGTGCCAGCAGTTTAGGAGGGAACACTGAAGCTTTCTTT; cdr3_aa: CASSLGGNTEAFF
cdr3_length: 13; v_call: TRBV10-3; clone_size: .; d_call: .; j_call: TRBJ1-2; cdr3_nt: TGTGCCATCAGGGACTCCGGGCTCGCTGGCTACACCTTC; cdr3_aa: CAIRDSGLAGYTF
cdr3_length: 15; v_call: TRBV28; clone_size: .; d_call: .; j_call: TRBJ1-4; cdr3_nt: TGTGCCAGCAGTCCCCTTTACAGCCTTAATGAAAAACTGTTTTTT; cdr3_aa: CASSPLYSLNEKLFF